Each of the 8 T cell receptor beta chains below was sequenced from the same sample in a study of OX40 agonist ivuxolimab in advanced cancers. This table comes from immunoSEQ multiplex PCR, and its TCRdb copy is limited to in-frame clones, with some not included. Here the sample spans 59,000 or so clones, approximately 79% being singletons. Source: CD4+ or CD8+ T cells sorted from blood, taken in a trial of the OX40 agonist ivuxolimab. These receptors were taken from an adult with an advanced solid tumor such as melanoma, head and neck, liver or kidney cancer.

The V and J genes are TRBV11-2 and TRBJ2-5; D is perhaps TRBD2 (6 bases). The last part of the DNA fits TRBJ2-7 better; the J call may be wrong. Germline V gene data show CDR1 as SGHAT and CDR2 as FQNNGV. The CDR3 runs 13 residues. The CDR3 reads CASSRTRDYEQYF. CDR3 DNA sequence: TGTGCCAGCAGCCGAACGCGGGACTACGAGCAGTACTTC.

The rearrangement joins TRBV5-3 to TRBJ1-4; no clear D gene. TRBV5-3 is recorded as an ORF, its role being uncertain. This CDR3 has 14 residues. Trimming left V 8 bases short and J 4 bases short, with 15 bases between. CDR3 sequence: CASSQGRGNEKLFF. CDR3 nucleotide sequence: TGTGCCAGCAGCCAAGGGCGGGGTAATGAAAAACTGTTTTTT.

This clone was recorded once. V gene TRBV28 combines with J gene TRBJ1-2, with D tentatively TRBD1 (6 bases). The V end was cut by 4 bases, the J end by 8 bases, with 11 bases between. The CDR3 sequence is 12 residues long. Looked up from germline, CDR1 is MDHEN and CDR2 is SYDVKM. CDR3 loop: CASSSGVGGYTF. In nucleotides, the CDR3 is TGTGCCAGCAGTTCAGGGGTTGGCGGCTACACCTTC.

CDR3 in amino acids: CASSLGTSTNEKLFF. CDR3 nucleotides: TGCGCCAGCAGCTTGGGGACCTCAACTAATGAAAAACTGTTTTTT. The V gene is TRBV5-1, the J gene TRBJ1-4; D is ambiguous. Per germline, CDR1 SGHRS and CDR2 YFSETQ. CDR3 size: 15 residues. V was pared by 0 bases and J by 0 bases, with 6 bases between.

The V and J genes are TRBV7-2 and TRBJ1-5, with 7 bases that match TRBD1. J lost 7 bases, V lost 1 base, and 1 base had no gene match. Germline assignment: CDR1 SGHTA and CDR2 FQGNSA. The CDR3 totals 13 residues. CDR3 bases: TGTGCCAGCAGCTTAGGGGACAGACAGCCCCAGCATTTT. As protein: CASSLGDRQPQHF.

This chain's CDR3 is CATRRGAGDTQYF. In DNA, the CDR3 is TGTGCCACGCGCCGGGGGGCGGGAGATACGCAGTATTTT. This chain uses TRBV7-2 with TRBJ2-3; tentatively, D is TRBD2 (7 bases). The CDR3 runs to 13 residues. The germline V gene has CDR1 SGHTA and CDR2 FQGNSA. Trimming took off 10 bases at V and 5 bases at J, with 16 bases between the two ends.

CDR3 sequence reads: CASSETLASYEQYF. The CDR3 DNA reads TGTGCCAGCAGTGAGACACTTGCCTCCTACGAGCAGTACTTC. The chain combines TRBV6-1 with TRBJ2-5; the D is unclear. TRBJ2-7 explains the end of the DNA better; the J call may be wrong. The CDR3 consists of 14 residues. Germline V lookup: CDR1 MNHNS, CDR2 SASEGT.

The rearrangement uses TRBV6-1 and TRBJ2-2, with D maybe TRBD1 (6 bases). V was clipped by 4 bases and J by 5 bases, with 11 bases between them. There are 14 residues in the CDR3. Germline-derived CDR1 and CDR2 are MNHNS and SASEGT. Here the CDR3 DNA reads TGTGCCAGCAGTGTTAACAGGGCGACCGGGGAGCTGTTTTTT. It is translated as CASSVNRATGELFF.